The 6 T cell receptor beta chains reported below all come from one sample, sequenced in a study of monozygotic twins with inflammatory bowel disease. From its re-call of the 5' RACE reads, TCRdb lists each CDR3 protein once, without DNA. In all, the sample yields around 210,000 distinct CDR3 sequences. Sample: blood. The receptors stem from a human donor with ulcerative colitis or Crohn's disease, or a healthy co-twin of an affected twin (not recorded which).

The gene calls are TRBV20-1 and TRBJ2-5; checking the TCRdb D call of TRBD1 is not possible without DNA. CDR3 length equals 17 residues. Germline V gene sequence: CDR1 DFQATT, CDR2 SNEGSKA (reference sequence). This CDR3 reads CSARGTTGSVGQETQYF.

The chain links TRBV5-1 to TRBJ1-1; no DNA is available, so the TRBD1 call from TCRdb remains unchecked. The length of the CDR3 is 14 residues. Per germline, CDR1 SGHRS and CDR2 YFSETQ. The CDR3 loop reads CASSAGHMNTEAFF.

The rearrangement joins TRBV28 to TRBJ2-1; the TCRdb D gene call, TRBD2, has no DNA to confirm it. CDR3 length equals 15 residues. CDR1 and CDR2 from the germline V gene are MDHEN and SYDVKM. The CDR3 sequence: CASRPIYPPWREQFF. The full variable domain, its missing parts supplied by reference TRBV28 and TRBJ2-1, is DVKVTQSSRYLVKRTGEKVFLECVQDMDHENMFWYRQDPGLGLRLIYFSYDVKMKEKGDIPEGYSVSREKKERFSLILESASTNQTSMYLCASRPIYPPWREQFFGPGTRLTVL.

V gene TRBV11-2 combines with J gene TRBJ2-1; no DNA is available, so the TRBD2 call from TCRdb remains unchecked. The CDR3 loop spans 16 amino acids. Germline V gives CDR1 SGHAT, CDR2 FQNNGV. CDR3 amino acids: CASSAPGGIANNEQFF.

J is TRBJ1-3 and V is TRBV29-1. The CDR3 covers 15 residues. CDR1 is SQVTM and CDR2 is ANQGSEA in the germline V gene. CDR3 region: CSVVLQTSIGNTIYF.

The chain's CDR3 is CASSTGGGWNPTEAFF. The rearrangement joins TRBV5-1 to TRBJ1-1. The CDR3 is made up of 16 amino acids. Germline V lookup: CDR1 SGHRS, CDR2 YFSETQ.